This T cell receptor beta chain was sequenced in a study of T cells in Graves' hyperthyroidism and ophthalmopathy. Remarks on this clonotype: A junction boundary mismatches the germline segment, possibly from a read error.

It was RNA transcripts that yielded the amplified TCR beta CDR3 regions. The HTBI primer set drove a first-round RT-PCR of the TCR CDR3. Each CDR3 protein gets one entry after TCRdb re-called the multiplex PCR reads with MiXCR. The table lists 500,000 to 800,000 distinct CDR3 sequences, roughly 46% of them singletons. This CDR3 is 15 amino acids long. Germline CDR1 SEHNR, CDR2 FQNEAQ (reference sequence). This rearrangement joins TRBV7-9 to TRBJ1-2; D unresolved. The sequenced sample consisted of peripheral blood or thyroid tissue (not recorded which). The receptor comes from an adult man with Graves' disease, either hyperthyroidism or ophthalmopathy (not recorded which). The CDR3 loop is CASSHPNDGNYGYTF. The CDR3 DNA follows: TGCGCCAGCAGCCACCCAAACGACGGAAACTATGGCTACACCTTC.